The 20 T cell receptor beta chains listed next were all sequenced from one sample in a study of T cells in Graves' hyperthyroidism and ophthalmopathy. Template material for amplifying TCR beta CDR3 regions consisted of RNA transcripts. HTBI primers drove first-round RT-PCR of the TCR CDR3. TCRdb analysed the multiplex PCR reads with MiXCR anew, one entry per CDR3 protein. Of under 600,000 distinct CDR3 sequences listed, 15% to 20% are singletons. Sequenced material: blood. All receptors derive from a woman aged 35 to 49 with Graves' ophthalmopathy.

This clonotype was observed a single time. The rearrangement joins TRBV7-2 to TRBJ2-1; TRBD1 matches 8 bases. The germline gives CDR1 SGHTA, CDR2 FQGNSA. J lost 0 bases, V lost 2 bases, and 9 bases had no gene match. CDR3 length: 18 amino acids. Written as DNA, the CDR3 is TGTGCCAGCAGCTTATACAGGGGGTTCACGAGCTCCTACAATGAGCAGTTCTTC. Its translation: CASSLYRGFTSSYNEQFF.

This sequence joins TRBV7-9 and TRBJ1-6; D is perhaps TRBD1 (5 bases). The germline V gene has CDR1 SEHNR and CDR2 FQNEAQ (reference sequence). CDR3 length: 15 amino acids. Trimming removed 5 bases at V and 4 bases at J, with 12 bases between. In DNA form, the CDR3 reads TGTGCCAGCAGCCCGCCGGGGGTGTATAATTCACCCCTCCACTTT. This encodes CASSPPGVYNSPLHF.

This clonotype was detected only a few times. The chain carries TRBV9 and TRBJ2-3; no definite D call. Trimming removed 2 bases from V and 0 bases from J, with 7 bases in between. CDR3 length: 14 residues. Germline loops: CDR1 SGDLS, CDR2 YYNGEE. CDR3 in DNA: TGTGCCAGCAGCGTCAACCCGAGCACAGATACGCAGTATTTT. This codes for CASSVNPSTDTQYF.

This clonotype was detected ten times or more. The CDR3 DNA is TGTGCCAGTACAGGGAGGGGCAATCAGCCCCAGCATTTT. Residues: CASTGRGNQPQHF. The chain couples TRBV28 to TRBJ1-5; D is possibly TRBD1 (6 bases). Germline V gene sequence: CDR1 MDHEN, CDR2 SYDVKM. The ends were cut back, 9 bases at V and 2 bases at J, with 11 bases in the middle. CDR3 size: 13 residues.

The chain couples TRBV19 to TRBJ2-1, with 9 bases aligning to TRBD1. Germline V gene lookup returns CDR1 LNHDA and CDR2 SQIVND (reference sequence). This CDR3 has 14 residues. V dropped 8 bases and J dropped 6; count of bases not matched to a gene: 8. This CDR3 is CASWGQGALNEQFF. The CDR3 DNA follows: TGTGCCAGTTGGGGACAGGGCGCTCTCAATGAGCAGTTCTTC.

At least ten counts were recorded for this clonotype. The V and J genes are TRBV11-1 and TRBJ1-1; unclear D gene. The germline V gene has CDR1 SGHAT and CDR2 FQDESV (reference sequence). This CDR3 is 14 amino acids long. Trimming pared 2 bases from V and 3 bases from J, leaving 10 bases between. In DNA, the CDR3 is TGTGCCAGCAGCTTATTCGGATGGGACACTGAAGCTTTCTTT. This gives the protein CASSLFGWDTEAFF.

This clonotype has a handful of counts. This chain uses TRBV6-1 with TRBJ2-7; D is undetermined. The CDR3 runs 14 residues. Germline CDR1 MNHNS, CDR2 SASEGT. V was shortened by 3 bases and J by 3 bases, with 12 bases between the two germline ends. CDR3 nucleotide sequence: TGTGCCAGCAGTGAGGCGGACGGAAACTACGAGCAGTACTTC. It codes for CASSEADGNYEQYF.

This chain joins TRBV19 and TRBJ2-2, with D perhaps assigned TRBD1 or TRBD2 (6 bases each). The CDR3 contains 15 residues. Germline V CDR1 and CDR2: LNHDA, SQIVND (reference sequence). Trimming removed 11 bases at V and 2 bases at J, with 18 bases between. The CDR3 reads CASTPLGGNTGELFF. CDR3 DNA: TGTGCCTCCACGCCCTTGGGGGGCAACACCGGGGAGCTGTTTTTT.

The chain has TRBV11-1 and TRBJ2-7; the D gene is possibly TRBD1 (6 bases). Deletions cut 4 bases from V and 4 bases from J, with 20 bases between. The germline gives CDR1 SGHAT, CDR2 FQDESV (reference sequence). CDR3 length: 16 amino acids. The DNA of the CDR3 is TGTGCCAGCAGCTCCACAGGGACCAGAGGGTGGTACGAGCAGTACTTC. Translation: CASSSTGTRGWYEQYF.

This clonotype occurred many times. J is TRBJ2-2 and V is TRBV6-1; weak D call: TRBD2 (6 bases). The CDR3 sequence is 16 residues long. V lost 0 bases and J 1 base, leaving 9 bases between the germline ends. Germline CDR1 MNHNS, CDR2 SASEGT. In DNA form, the CDR3 reads TGTGCCAGCAGTGAAGCCGGGGACTTGAACACCGGGGAGCTGTTTTTT. Protein sequence: CASSEAGDLNTGELFF.

This clonotype was found a few times. A much larger clonotype is one base distant, so this may be a read error. CDR3 sequence (DNA): TGTGTCAGCAGTTTTTATGGGGCTGGGAACACTGAAGCTTTCTTT. It translates to CVSSFYGAGNTEAFF. The chain combines TRBV12-3 or TRBV12-4 with TRBJ1-1, with a possible D match to TRBD1 (5 bases). This CDR3 comprises 15 residues.

This clonotype was counted many times. The chain combines TRBV28 with TRBJ2-1, with D maybe TRBD1 (6 bases). Per the germline V gene, CDR1 is MDHEN and CDR2 is SYDVKM. This CDR3 is built from 14 residues. V shed 6 bases and J shed 9 bases, with 18 bases lying between them. In nucleotides, the CDR3 is TGTGCCAGCAGCTCAGGGGCCCCTGCCCGTGAGCAGTTCTTC. It codes for CASSSGAPAREQFF.

Only a few counts were recorded for this clonotype. The V gene is TRBV27, the J gene TRBJ2-7; a weak D match, TRBD1 (6 bases). Germline V gives CDR1 MNHEY, CDR2 SMNVEV (reference sequence). The CDR3 covers 15 residues. V lost 7 bases to trimming and J lost 2 bases, with 18 bases between them. CDR3 bases: TGTGCCAGCAAAATCGTCACGACAGGTCCCTACGAGCAGTACTTC. Translated, it gives CASKIVTTGPYEQYF.

The chain employs TRBV5-1 and TRBJ2-3; 9 nucleotides align to TRBD2. The ends lost 4 bases at V and 0 bases at J; junction bases unmatched: 9. Germline CDR1 and CDR2: SGHRS and YFSETQ. The CDR3 length is 17 residues. For the CDR3, the DNA is TGCGCCAGCAGCACGGGACTAGCACCTACTAGCACAGATACGCAGTATTTT. Its protein is CASSTGLAPTSTDTQYF.

This rearrangement joins TRBV28 to TRBJ1-1; no clear D gene. This CDR3 has 13 amino acids. Deletions cut 2 bases from V and 5 bases from J, with 9 bases between. In germline, CDR1 is MDHEN, CDR2 SYDVKM. The CDR3: CASSLMTVTEAFF. The CDR3 region has the DNA TGTGCCAGCAGTTTAATGACCGTGACTGAAGCTTTCTTT.

About this clonotype itself: A read error may explain this, as a much larger clone is one base away. V gene TRBV30 combines with J gene TRBJ2-2, with D perhaps matching TRBD2 (6 bases). Germline V gene sequence: CDR1 GTSNPN, CDR2 SVGIG (reference sequence). This CDR3 is 15 amino acids long. CDR3 sequence reads: CAWSEEGRGNGGLFF. The DNA of the CDR3 is TGTGCCTGGAGTGAAGAGGGACGGGGGAACGGGGGGCTGTTTTTT. The whole variable domain, remainder taken from reference TRBV30 and TRBJ2-2, is SQTIHQWPATLVQPVGSPLSLECTVEGTSNPNLYWYRQAAGRGLQLLFYSVGIGQISSEVPQNLSASRPQDRQFILSSKKLLLSDSGFYLCAWSEEGRGNGGLFFGEGSRLTVL.

This clonotype was counted at least ten times. The rearrangement links TRBV12-3 or TRBV12-4 to TRBJ1-5; maybe TRBD1 (5 bases). V was cut by 5 bases and J by 3 bases, with 11 bases left in between. The length of the CDR3 is 14 residues. The chain's CDR3 is CASSPGGSNQPQHF. CDR3 bases: TGTGCCAGCAGTCCGGGGGGTTCCAATCAGCCCCAGCATTTT.

This clonotype was counted a few times. This may be a read error: a much more frequent sequence differs by one nucleotide. The chain uses TRBV20-1 and TRBJ2-1, with a tentative D call TRBD2 (6 bases). The V end was cut by 4 bases, the J end by 3 bases, with 22 bases between. Germline values: CDR1 DFQATT, CDR2 SNEGSKA (reference sequence). This CDR3 contains 17 residues. CDR3 region: CSAKQRAGSGFYNEQFF. Written as DNA, the CDR3 is TGCAGTGCTAAACAACGGGCGGGGAGCGGGTTCTACAATGAGCAGTTCTTC.

This clonotype was seen a handful of times. This chain connects TRBV2 to TRBJ2-1; D perhaps matches TRBD2 (5 bases). V was pared by 3 bases and J by 6 bases, with 12 bases between. The CDR3 spans 14 residues. Germline values: CDR1 SNHLY, CDR2 FYNNEI. The DNA for the CDR3 is TGTGCCAGCAGTGAGGAGCTAGCTGGCAATGAGCAGTTCTTC. Translation gives CASSEELAGNEQFF.

This clonotype was detected many times. The V and J genes are TRBV3-1 and TRBJ1-1, with a tentative D call TRBD1 (5 bases). The CDR3 runs 14 residues. CDR1 and CDR2 from the germline V gene are LGHDT and YNNKEL (reference sequence). V was cut by 4 bases and J by 4 bases, with 13 bases left in between. This CDR3 is CASSRGGGGTEAFF. The CDR3 DNA follows: TGTGCCAGCAGCCGTGGGGGGGGTGGCACTGAAGCTTTCTTT. The variable domain in full, completed from reference TRBV3-1 and TRBJ1-1, reads DTAVSQTPKYLVTQMGNDKSIKCEQNLGHDTMYWYKQDSKKFLKIMFSYNNKELIINETVPNRFSPKSPDKAHLNLHINSLELGDSAVYFCASSRGGGGTEAFFGQGTRLTVV.